The sequence of this TCR beta chain was determined in a study of TIL therapy for anti-PD-1-resistant metastatic lung cancer. Study background: Patients then received nivolumab; progressors got lymphodepletion, TIL and IL-2.

The CDR3 has 16 amino acids. Germline V CDR1 and CDR2: MNHEY, SVGAGI. Trimming pared 1 base from V and 0 bases from J, leaving 9 bases between. This sample's time point: pre-treatment sample, taken before nivolumab and TIL therapy. Stage 4 NSCLC adults joined between late 2017 and 2020. This was the immunoSEQ v3 assay. Using immunoSEQ multiplex PCR, the repertoire was profiled, and TCRdb retains in-frame clones only, with some absent. Of roughly 57,000 clones listed, 80% to 90% were seen once; the top ten hold approximately 3%. In the case of this clone: Its antigen is as yet unknown.

Study-wide results and limits: Treatment-naive, never-smoker and oncogene-addicted patients were overrepresented in this highly selected cohort.

The sample consisted of blood, taken at baseline. The rearrangement links TRBV6-5 to TRBJ1-4; D uncertain. The source of this sequence is a person between 25 and 79 years old with non-small cell lung cancer. The CDR3 here is CASSYFLGTTNEKLFF. The CDR3 coding sequence is TGTGCCAGCAGTTACTTTCTGGGGACAACTAATGAAAAACTGTTTTTT.